One sample yielded the 25 T cell receptor beta chains listed below, sequenced in a study of T cell repertoires in cytomegalovirus infection. Each CDR3 protein is one row after TCRdb ran MiXCR on the reads. This repertoire shows roughly 280,000 distinct CDR3 sequences, about an eighth found once; its top ten account for around 9.5%. The sample consisted of PBMCs. Every receptor here comes from a human donor in good health (CMV status not recorded). Some clones in this sample may be carry-over from other donors' samples.

This clonotype was detected many times. CDR3 amino acids: CSALPGLESETQYF. The CDR3 DNA sequence: TGCAGTGCATTGCCGGGACTAGAGAGCGAGACCCAGTACTTC. The J gene is TRBJ2-5, the V gene TRBV20-1; TRBD2 matches 8 bases. The length of the CDR3 is 14 residues. CDR1 and CDR2 (germline): DFQATT, SNEGSKA (reference sequence). Unmatched junction bases numbered 11, after V lost 6 bases and J lost 5 bases.

The chain is built from TRBV20-1 and TRBJ2-5; D gene uncertain. In germline, CDR1 is DFQATT, CDR2 SNEGSKA (reference sequence). The CDR3 is 16 residues long. V lost 0 bases to trimming and J lost 5 bases, with 19 bases between them. The CDR3 bases are TGCAGTGCTAGAGATTTCCAAGCTAGTCTAGGGGAGACCCAGTACTTC. Protein sequence: CSARDFQASLGETQYF.

The CDR3: CASSLARQLHYGYTF. CDR3 DNA sequence: TGTGCCAGCAGCTTAGCACGTCAGTTACACTATGGCTACACCTTC. The chain employs TRBV7-9 and TRBJ1-2, with D uncertain. The CDR3 loop spans 15 amino acids. Trimming removed 0 bases from V and 3 bases from J, with 11 bases in between. The V gene's germline CDR1 is SEHNR and CDR2 FQNEAQ (reference sequence).

This clonotype was recorded only once. This may be a read error: a much more frequent sequence differs by one nucleotide. The chain recombines TRBV6-2 or TRBV6-3 with TRBJ2-7; D possibly corresponds to TRBD1 (5 bases). The CDR3 consists of 16 residues. The germline V gene encodes CDR1 MNHEY and CDR2 SVGEGT. The CDR3 nucleotides are TGTGCCAGCAGCACAAGCCTTGCAGGGCGATCCTGCGAGCAGTACTTC. The encoded protein is CASSTSLAGRSCEQYF.

This chain links TRBV20-1 with TRBJ2-2, with TRBD1 matching over 8 bases. Germline V gene lookup returns CDR1 DFQATT and CDR2 SNEGSKA (reference sequence). With 4 bases clipped from V and 5 bases from J, the junction kept 3 bases outside the gene matches. The CDR3 has 13 residues. In DNA, the CDR3 is TGCAGTGCTAAAACAGGGGGTACCGGGGAGCTGTTTTTT. Protein product: CSAKTGGTGELFF.

This chain joins TRBV20-1 and TRBJ2-2; 11 bases agree with TRBD2. Germline V lookup: CDR1 DFQATT, CDR2 SNEGSKA (reference sequence). V lost 3 bases to trimming and J lost 10 bases; unmatched junction nucleotides: 4. This CDR3 is built from 13 residues. The CDR3 coding sequence is TGCAGTGCTAGGAAACTAGCGGGAGTGGAGCTGTTTTTT. Translation: CSARKLAGVELFF.

This clonotype occurred many times. The V call is TRBV7-2, the J call TRBJ2-7; D call uncertain. The CDR3 covers 18 residues. From germline, CDR1 is SGHTA and CDR2 FQGNSA. Trimming removed 5 bases from V and 0 bases from J, with 23 bases in between. CDR3 coding DNA: TGTGCCAGCAGCCAAGGCCCGTCGGGCTTCGTGGCCTCCTACGAGCAGTACTTC. Encoded protein: CASSQGPSGFVASYEQYF.

This clonotype turned up a few times. The chain couples TRBV9 to TRBJ1-1; D is ambiguous. Germline lookup yields CDR1 SGDLS and CDR2 YYNGEE. V was trimmed by 0 bases and J by 1 base, leaving 10 bases between them. The CDR3 runs to 15 residues. The CDR3 nucleotides are TGTGCCAGCAGCGTAGAGGCAGGTACGAACACTGAAGCTTTCTTT. This codes for CASSVEAGTNTEAFF.

The table lists this clonotype with many counts. The rearrangement joins TRBV4-2 to TRBJ2-1, with D perhaps given as TRBD1 or TRBD2 (5 bases each). CDR3 length: 15 residues. The V end lost 0 bases, the J end lost 2 bases, and 8 bases lay between the germline ends. Germline V gene data show CDR1 as LGHNA and CDR2 as YNFKEQ. CDR3 amino acids: CASSQERGPYNEQFF. CDR3 bases: TGTGCCAGCAGCCAAGAAAGGGGACCCTACAATGAGCAGTTCTTC.

The chain is built from TRBV25-1 and TRBJ2-1; TRBD1 or TRBD2 may be the D gene (5 bases each). The CDR3 has 14 residues. V was cut by 11 bases and J by 3 bases, with 17 bases left in between. Germline CDR1 is MGHDK and CDR2 is SYGVNS. CDR3 sequence reads: CARPAGTNYNEQFF. For the CDR3, the DNA is TGTGCCCGACCCGCCGGGACCAACTACAATGAGCAGTTCTTC.

The V gene is TRBV11-2, the J gene TRBJ2-3, with D possibly TRBD2 on 5 matching bases. This CDR3 has 15 residues. V gave up 5 bases and J gave up 2 bases, with 14 bases separating them. Germline values: CDR1 SGHAT, CDR2 FQNNGV. The CDR3 sequence is CASSLYSADTDTQYF. The CDR3 bases are TGTGCCAGCAGCCTTTATAGCGCTGACACAGATACGCAGTATTTT.

The chain employs TRBV7-9 and TRBJ1-1, with D uncertain. The ends were cut back, 5 bases at V and 11 bases at J, with 18 bases in the middle. Germline V gene data show CDR1 as SEHNR and CDR2 as FQNEAQ (reference sequence). The CDR3 has 13 residues. For the CDR3, the DNA is TGTGCCAGCAGCCCGCGCCCGGCGGTAGTGGCTTTCTTT. Its translation is CASSPRPAVVAFF.

This clonotype showed up many times. The chain is built from TRBV4-3 and TRBJ2-1; a possible D gene is TRBD2 (6 bases). This CDR3 has 16 amino acids. V dropped 0 bases and J dropped 0 bases, with 9 bases sitting between them. The germline gives CDR1 LGHNA, CDR2 YSLEER. CDR3 coding DNA: TGCGCCAGCAGCCAAGAAGCGGGTAGCTCCTACAATGAGCAGTTCTTC. Its translation: CASSQEAGSSYNEQFF.

This chain uses TRBV20-1 with TRBJ2-3; D gene ambiguous. With 0 bases removed from V and 2 bases from J, the gap between germline ends came to 3 bases. This CDR3 comprises 12 residues. Germline V lookup: CDR1 DFQATT, CDR2 SNEGSKA (reference sequence). CDR3 DNA: TGCAGTGCTAGAGACAACACAGATACGCAGTATTTT. Its protein is CSARDNTDTQYF.

This clonotype has ten or more counts. The rearrangement joins TRBV7-2 to TRBJ1-5; a possible D gene is TRBD1 (6 bases). Germline V CDR1 and CDR2: SGHTA, FQGNSA. The CDR3 extends over 14 amino acids. V was pared by 6 bases and J by 3 bases, with 12 bases between. CDR3 region: CASSPDRINQPQHF. As DNA, the CDR3 is TGTGCCAGCAGTCCGGACAGAATCAATCAGCCCCAGCATTTT. Drawing the rest from reference TRBV7-2 and TRBJ1-5, the complete variable domain is GAGVSQSPSNKVTEKGKDVELRCDPISGHTALYWYRQSLGQGLEFLIYFQGNSAPDKSGLPSDRFSAERTGGSVSTLTIQRTQQEDSAVYLCASSPDRINQPQHFGDGTRLSIL.

This clonotype has ten or more counts. The CDR3 is CASTTGLASNEQFF. In nucleotides, the CDR3 is TGTGCCAGCACCACGGGACTGGCTAGCAATGAGCAGTTCTTC. V is TRBV12-3 or TRBV12-4 and J is TRBJ2-1, with a possible D match to TRBD2 (6 bases). The V end was cut by 7 bases, the J end by 6 bases, with 16 bases between. The CDR3 has 14 residues.

By proportion, this clonotype is medium-sized. The rearrangement joins TRBV7-2 to TRBJ1-2; 7 nucleotides agree with TRBD1. Germline loops: CDR1 SGHTA, CDR2 FQGNSA. Losses at the gene ends were 4 bases for V and 3 bases for J; bases not matched to a gene: 2. The CDR3 totals 13 residues. DNA of the CDR3: TGTGCCAGCAGCTCAGGGGGAGACTATGGCTACACCTTC. Amino acids: CASSSGGDYGYTF.

This clonotype was detected only a few times. The gene calls are TRBV20-1 and TRBJ1-3; D remains unclear. CDR1 is DFQATT and CDR2 is SNEGSKA in the germline V gene (reference sequence). The V end was cut by 0 bases, the J end by 1 base, with 7 bases between. This CDR3 has 14 amino acids. In DNA, the CDR3 is TGCAGTGCTAGAGATCCCAAGTCTGGAAACACCATATATTTT. Its protein is CSARDPKSGNTIYF.

This clonotype came up a few times. J is TRBJ2-4 and V is TRBV6-1, with D possibly matching TRBD2 (6 bases). The CDR3 length is 15 residues. Germline V gives CDR1 MNHNS, CDR2 SASEGT. Trimming left V 6 bases short and J 3 bases short, with 15 bases between. The CDR3 region is CASREGLVFKNIQYF. The CDR3 DNA follows: TGTGCCAGCAGGGAGGGACTCGTTTTCAAAAACATTCAGTACTTC.

The sample holds many counts of this clonotype. The chain links TRBV27 to TRBJ2-2; 10 bases are shared with TRBD1. The V gene's germline CDR1 is MNHEY and CDR2 SMNVEV (reference sequence). The CDR3 length is 15 residues. V dropped 6 bases and J dropped 5; count of bases not matched to a gene: 6. The CDR3 sequence is CASSPTDRGTGELFF. The CDR3 bases are TGTGCCAGCAGCCCTACGGACAGGGGGACCGGGGAGCTGTTTTTT.

The sample holds a few counts of this clonotype. CDR3 nucleotides: TGTGCCAGCACCCGGGGTTCAGGGACAGATACGCAGTATTTT. It is translated as CASTRGSGTDTQYF. The rearrangement uses TRBV12-3 or TRBV12-4 and TRBJ2-3, with D possibly called TRBD1 or TRBD2 (5 bases each). The CDR3 totals 14 residues. V lost 7 bases and J 3 bases, leaving 14 bases between the germline ends.

The gene calls are TRBV28 and TRBJ2-7, with TRBD1 matching over 7 bases. Trimming took 3 bases from V and 7 from J; bases not matched to a gene: 9. Looked up from germline, CDR1 is MDHEN and CDR2 is SYDVKM. The CDR3 covers 14 residues. CDR3 residues: CASSFLQGVAEQYF. CDR3 sequence (DNA): TGTGCCAGCAGTTTTCTCCAGGGGGTAGCGGAGCAGTACTTC. Combining the CDR3 with reference TRBV28 and TRBJ2-7 gives the whole variable domain DVKVTQSSRYLVKRTGEKVFLECVQDMDHENMFWYRQDPGLGLRLIYFSYDVKMKEKGDIPEGYSVSREKKERFSLILESASTNQTSMYLCASSFLQGVAEQYFGPGTRLTVT.

This clonotype was recorded at least ten times. V gene TRBV2 combines with J gene TRBJ2-1; 11 bases agree with TRBD2. The CDR3 contains 16 residues. The germline gives CDR1 SNHLY, CDR2 FYNNEI. With V trimmed by 5 bases and J by 7 bases, 10 bases remained unmatched. The CDR3 bases are TGTGCCAGCAGTCTAGCGGGAGGACCTATGGTAAATGAGCAGTTCTTC. Its protein product is CASSLAGGPMVNEQFF. The variable domain in full, with the rest retrieved from reference TRBV2 and TRBJ2-1, is EPEVTQTPSHQVTQMGQEVILRCVPISNHLYFYWYRQILGQKVEFLVSFYNNEISEKSEIFDDQFSVERPDGSNFTLKIRSTKLEDSAMYFCASSLAGGPMVNEQFFGPGTRLTVL.

This clonotype appeared many times. The chain couples TRBV11-2 to TRBJ2-3; 8 nucleotides align to TRBD1. The junction had 8 bases not matched to a gene; V was cut back by 5 bases and J by 4 bases. Germline values: CDR1 SGHAT, CDR2 FQNNGV. The CDR3 sequence is 15 residues long. CDR3 loop: CASSRPGQAPDTQYF. The CDR3 region has the DNA TGTGCCAGCAGCCGACCGGGACAGGCCCCAGATACGCAGTATTTT.

The chain uses TRBV20-1 and TRBJ2-7; TRBD2 agrees at 10 bases. Unmatched junction bases numbered 5, after V lost 0 bases and J lost 3 bases. Per germline, CDR1 DFQATT and CDR2 SNEGSKA (reference sequence). The CDR3 sequence is 15 residues long. Here the CDR3 reads CSARDRTSGNYEQYF. DNA of the CDR3: TGCAGTGCTAGAGACCGGACTAGCGGAAACTACGAGCAGTACTTC.